Reported below is one TCR beta chain. CDR1 is MNHNS and CDR2 is SASEGT in the germline V gene. This CDR3 is 12 amino acids long. Trimming pared 4 bases from V and 5 bases from J, leaving 9 bases between. The entry originates in a study of memory CD4+ T cells and cytomegalovirus serostatus. Study summary: Of the healthy Belgian adults, several were CMV seropositive and 24 seronegative.

How the authors handled the data: After removing out-of-frame reads, 2,204,828 distinct TCRbeta sequences remained. TCRdb's table, derived via immunoSEQ multiplex PCR, lists solely in-frame clones and lacks some. That table gives V, J and clone size, and the DNA gave D and trimming. The sample shows 58,000 or so clones, over 65% of them seen only once. The sort gate was single viable CD3+CD4+CD8-CD45RO+ cells for memory CD4+ T cells. This TCR derives from an adult in good health and CMV-seropositive. The chain carries TRBV6-1 and TRBJ2-7; D is perhaps TRBD2 (6 bases). Specimen: memory CD4+ T cells from blood. CDR3 nucleotides: TGTGCCAGCAGTGTGGGGGGTCACGAGCAGTACGTC. Amino acid sequence: CASSVGGHEQYV.